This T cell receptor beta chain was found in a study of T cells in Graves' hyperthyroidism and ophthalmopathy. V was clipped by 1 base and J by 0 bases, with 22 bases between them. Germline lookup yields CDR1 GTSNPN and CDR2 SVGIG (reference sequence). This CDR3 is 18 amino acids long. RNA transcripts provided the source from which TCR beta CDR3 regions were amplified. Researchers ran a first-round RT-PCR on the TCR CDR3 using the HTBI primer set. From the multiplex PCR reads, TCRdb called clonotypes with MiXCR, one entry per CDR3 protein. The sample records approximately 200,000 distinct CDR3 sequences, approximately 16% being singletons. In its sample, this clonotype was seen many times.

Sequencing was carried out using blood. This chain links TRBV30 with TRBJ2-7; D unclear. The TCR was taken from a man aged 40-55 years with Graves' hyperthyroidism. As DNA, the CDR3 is TGTGCCTGGAGTGCCGATTTTTTACTTTTTGGATTCTCCTACGAGCAGTACTTC. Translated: CAWSADFLLFGFSYEQYF.